This T cell receptor (beta chain) was recorded in a study of CD8+CD57+ T cells in acquired aplastic anemia. Looking at the study overall: On average, sorted CD4+ and CD8+ cells gave about 3.1 ug of DNA. Healthy donor sequencing depth: approximately 9.9 million CD4+, about 12 million CD8+ reads. General study results and limits: Patients and controls shared twenty-nine CD8+ CDR3 sequences.

Template material for TCR beta VDJ and CDR3 profiling consisted of genomic DNA. TCRdb recomputed calls from the reads with MiXCR, one row per CDR3 protein. The sample shows 100,000 to 130,000 distinct CDR3 sequences, around 50% of them seen only once. Concerning this clonotype: The antigen is undetermined.

CDR1 and CDR2 from the germline V gene are SGDLS and YYNGEE. J gave up 4 bases and V 4 bases, and 9 bases lay outside the gene matches. CDR3 length: 15 amino acids. The material sequenced was sorted CD4+, CD8+, or CD8+CD57+ T cells (not recorded which) from PBMCs. The chain uses TRBV9 and TRBJ2-7; 9 positions match TRBD1. The clonotype was recovered from a human donor in good health, serving as a control. For the CDR3, the DNA is TGTGCCAGCAGCCCCCGAACGGGACAGGGTTACGAGCAGTACTTC. Translated: CASSPRTGQGYEQYF. Full variable domain (remainder filled in from reference TRBV9 and TRBJ2-7): DSGVTQTPKHLITATGQRVTLRCSPRSGDLSVYWYQQSLDQGLQFLIQYYNGEERAKGNILERFSAQQFPDLHSELNLSSLELGDSALYFCASSPRTGQGYEQYFGPGTRLTVT.